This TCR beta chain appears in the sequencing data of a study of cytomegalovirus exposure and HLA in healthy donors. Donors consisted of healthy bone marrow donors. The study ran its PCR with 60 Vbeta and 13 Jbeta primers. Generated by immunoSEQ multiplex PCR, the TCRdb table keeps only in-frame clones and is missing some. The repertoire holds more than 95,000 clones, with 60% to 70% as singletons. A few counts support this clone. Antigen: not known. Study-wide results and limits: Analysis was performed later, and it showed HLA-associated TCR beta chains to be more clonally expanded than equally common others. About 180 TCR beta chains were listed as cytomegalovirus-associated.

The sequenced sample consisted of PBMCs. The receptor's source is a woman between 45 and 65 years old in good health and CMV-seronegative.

The CDR3 sequence is CASSQDGQGRSTDTQYF. As DNA, the CDR3 is TGCGCCAGCAGCCAAGACGGACAGGGAAGGAGCACAGATACGCAGTATTTT. The J gene is TRBJ2-3, the V gene TRBV4-1; 8 nucleotides align to TRBD1. This CDR3 spans 17 amino acids. Per germline, CDR1 MGHRA and CDR2 YSYEKL. V was pared by 0 bases and J by 0 bases, with 5 bases of the junction left unmatched.